One sample yielded the 17 T cell receptor beta chains listed below, sequenced in a study of T cells in Graves' hyperthyroidism and ophthalmopathy. Amplified TCR beta CDR3 regions derived from RNA transcripts. First-round RT-PCR with HTBI primers amplified the TCR CDR3 region. TCRdb ran MiXCR on the multiplex PCR reads and lists one entry per CDR3 protein. The data show hundreds of thousands of distinct CDR3 sequences, with 15% to 20% seen just once and roughly 47% held by the top ten. Input material: blood. The origin of the receptors is a man aged 35-49 years with Graves' ophthalmopathy.

This clonotype was observed many times. This chain connects TRBV30 to TRBJ2-7, with 11 nucleotides matching TRBD2. This CDR3 comprises 13 residues. The ends lost 8 bases at V and 4 bases at J; junction bases unmatched: 7. Germline loops: CDR1 GTSNPN, CDR2 SVGIG (reference sequence). The CDR3 nucleotides read TGTGCCGGTATAGCGGGAGGGCAGTACGAGCAGTACTTC. Translating it yields CAGIAGGQYEQYF.

There are many counts of this clonotype. The DNA for the CDR3 is TGTGCCAGCAGTTTATCGACTAGATCCTACAATGAGCAGTTCTTC. Translated, it gives CASSLSTRSYNEQFF. This sequence joins TRBV28 and TRBJ2-1; possibly TRBD2 for D (6 bases). Trimming stripped 1 base from V and 1 base from J, with 8 bases between. The germline V gene has CDR1 MDHEN and CDR2 SYDVKM. The CDR3 sequence is 15 residues long.

This clonotype was detected a few times. The V and J genes are TRBV5-1 and TRBJ2-2; TRBD2 aligns across 10 bases. The trim removed 0 bases at V and 3 bases at J, leaving 2 bases unmatched. This CDR3 comprises 16 residues. Germline CDR1 is SGHRS and CDR2 is YFSETQ. The DNA for the CDR3 is TGCGCCAGCAGCTTGGAAGCGGGGGGGGACACCGGGGAGCTGTTTTTT. It specifies CASSLEAGGDTGELFF.

This clonotype was found a few times. V is TRBV7-8 and J is TRBJ1-1; no clear D. From germline, CDR1 is SGHVS and CDR2 FQNEAQ. CDR3 length equals 14 residues. V shed 7 bases and J shed 6 bases, with 18 bases lying between them. The CDR3 nucleotides are TGTGCCAGCAAGTTACGGGTCGGGTCGGCTGAAGCTTTCTTT. Its translation: CASKLRVGSAEAFF.

DNA for the CDR3: TGTGCCAGCAGTCTCGGCTCAGGGTTCGAGCAGTACTTC. This gives the protein CASSLGSGFEQYF. V usage is TRBV28 and J usage is TRBJ2-7; D is possibly TRBD1 (5 bases). The length of the CDR3 is 13 residues. V was pared by 5 bases and J by 6 bases, with 14 bases between. Germline-derived CDR1 and CDR2 are MDHEN and SYDVKM. The complete variable domain, with remaining parts taken from reference TRBV28 and TRBJ2-7, reads DVKVTQSSRYLVKRTGEKVFLECVQDMDHENMFWYRQDPGLGLRLIYFSYDVKMKEKGDIPEGYSVSREKKERFSLILESASTNQTSMYLCASSLGSGFEQYFGPGTRLTVT.

This clonotype was counted ten times or more. V gene TRBV27 combines with J gene TRBJ2-1; the match to TRBD2 covers 13 bases. In germline, CDR1 is MNHEY, CDR2 SMNVEV (reference sequence). V shed 5 bases, J shed 10 bases, and the junction held 8 bases outside the gene matches. The CDR3 has 15 residues. This CDR3 is CASSRRTSGGGEQFF. CDR3 in DNA: TGTGCCAGCAGTCGCCGGACTAGCGGGGGCGGGGAGCAGTTCTTC.

V and J are TRBV11-1 and TRBJ1-2; no firm D call. V lost 0 bases and J lost 2, with 10 bases in between. The CDR3 consists of 15 residues. Germline lookup yields CDR1 SGHAT and CDR2 FQDESV (reference sequence). CDR3 region: CASSLAHGTNYGYTF. The CDR3 DNA reads TGTGCCAGCAGCTTAGCGCACGGCACGAACTATGGCTACACCTTC.

This clonotype was picked up a small number of times. V is TRBV30 and J is TRBJ1-5, with 8 bases aligning to TRBD1. The germline gives CDR1 GTSNPN, CDR2 SVGIG (reference sequence). The length of the CDR3 is 13 residues. J gave up 6 bases and V 5 bases, and 6 bases lay outside the gene matches. The CDR3 DNA follows: TGTGCCTGGGACAGGGGAAGGGCTCAGCCCCAGCATTTT. Amino acids: CAWDRGRAQPQHF.

This clonotype was observed a few times. CDR3 nucleotide sequence: TGTGCCTGGAGTTTGCGAAACGTTTCACCCCTCCACTTT. The encoded protein is CAWSLRNVSPLHF. The chain uses TRBV30 and TRBJ1-6; D call uncertain. CDR1 GTSNPN and CDR2 SVGIG come from the germline V gene (reference sequence). The ends were cut back, 2 bases at V and 9 bases at J, with 11 bases in the middle. The CDR3 extends over 13 amino acids.

This clonotype was seen repeatedly, ten times or more. The rearrangement joins TRBV18 to TRBJ1-3; no definite D call. The length of the CDR3 is 15 residues. Germline loops: CDR1 KGHSH, CDR2 LQKENI. V was shortened by 5 bases and J by 1 base, with 12 bases between the two germline ends. The CDR3 reads CASSTVGQSGNTIYF. The CDR3 bases are TGTGCCAGCTCAACAGTGGGTCAATCTGGAAACACCATATATTTT.

This CDR3 reads CASSLGAGTNEKLFF. Written as DNA, the CDR3 is TGTGCCAGCAGTTTAGGGGCAGGGACTAATGAAAAACTGTTTTTT. The chain couples TRBV12-3 or TRBV12-4 to TRBJ1-4, with D possibly being TRBD1 (5 bases). The CDR3 loop spans 15 amino acids. Between the trimmed V and J ends, which lost 1 base and 2 bases, there was a span of 8 bases.

This clonotype has just a few counts. The J gene is TRBJ2-3, the V gene TRBV6-5; weak D call: TRBD1 (6 bases). Germline V lookup: CDR1 MNHEY, CDR2 SVGAGI. This CDR3 is 13 amino acids long. The V end was cut by 8 bases, the J end by 4 bases, with 13 bases between. This chain's CDR3 is CASLYSGADTQYF. CDR3 nucleotide sequence: TGTGCCAGCCTTTACTCAGGGGCAGATACGCAGTATTTT.

The V call is TRBV9, the J call TRBJ2-1; 13 nucleotides agree with TRBD2. Germline CDR1 reads SGDLS; CDR2 reads YYNGEE. The CDR3 covers 15 residues. The trim removed 2 bases at V and 8 bases at J, leaving 4 bases unmatched. The CDR3 DNA follows: TGTGCCAGCAGCGTGGGGACTAGCGGGGTAGATGAGCAGTTCTTC. Protein: CASSVGTSGVDEQFF.

This clonotype has a count of ten or more. This rearrangement joins TRBV5-1 to TRBJ2-1; the D gene is possibly TRBD2 (5 bases). This CDR3 comprises 15 residues. From germline, CDR1 is SGHRS and CDR2 YFSETQ. Trimming shortened V by 0 bases and J by 4 bases, and 11 bases separated the two germline ends. As DNA, the CDR3 is TGCGCCAGCAGCTTGGTTGCTAGCCCTTACAATGAGCAGTTCTTC. Its protein product is CASSLVASPYNEQFF.

This clonotype occurred a few times. CDR3 sequence reads: CASSEGRGQFF. CDR3 nucleotides: TGCGCCAGCAGTGAGGGGCGGGGGCAGTTCTTC. The chain uses TRBV10-2 and TRBJ2-1; maybe TRBD2 (6 bases). In germline, CDR1 is WSHSY, CDR2 SAAADI. The CDR3 contains 11 residues. The V end lost 2 bases, the J end lost 12 bases, and 8 bases lay between the germline ends.

In this sample, this clonotype turned up a few times. The chain uses TRBV27 and TRBJ1-2, with D perhaps matching TRBD1 (5 bases). V lost 11 bases and J 3 bases, leaving 19 bases between the germline ends. CDR1 is MNHEY and CDR2 is SMNVEV in the germline V gene (reference sequence). The CDR3 has 14 residues. The CDR3 loop is CAGLGGDLDYGYTF. The DNA for the CDR3 is TGTGCCGGACTGGGGGGGGATCTAGACTATGGCTACACCTTC.

A few counts support this clonotype. The chain carries TRBV6-1 and TRBJ2-1; TRBD2 matches at 10 bases. The CDR3 has 17 amino acids. Germline loops: CDR1 MNHNS, CDR2 SASEGT. The J segment lost 5 bases and the V segment lost 4 bases, leaving 11 bases of the junction unmatched. CDR3 nucleotide sequence: TGTGCCAGCAGTGTTCAGGGGGCCGGACTAGCGGACAATGAGCAGTTCTTC. This codes for CASSVQGAGLADNEQFF.